This T cell receptor (beta chain) was recorded in a study of blood T cell repertoires in COVID-19. Study as a whole: COVID-19 samples collected from the United States, Italy and Spain covered acute and convalescent phases.

In the authors' methods: How many nucleated cells were present was estimated from reference gene primer amplification. Repertoires were generated with immunoSEQ multiplex PCR, while TCRdb's copy carries only in-frame clones and drops some. The DNA gave D and trimming, while V, J and clone size come from that table. Of under 200,000 clones listed, about 80% are singletons. Germline assignment: CDR1 MNHNS and CDR2 SASEGT. The CDR3 runs 16 residues. V lost 4 bases to trimming and J lost 1 base; unmatched junction nucleotides: 9. Sequencing used PBMCs or T cells enriched from blood (not recorded which). This chain connects TRBV6-1 to TRBJ2-5, with 7 nucleotides matching TRBD2. The receptor was isolated from a man between 45 and 60 years old who had recovered from COVID-19. CDR3 amino acids: CASSAERGTIQETQYF. In DNA, the CDR3 is TGTGCCAGCAGTGCCGAACGCGGGACTATCCAAGAGACCCAGTACTTC.